Shown below are 27 T cell receptor beta chains from a single sample sequenced in a study of cytomegalovirus exposure and HLA in healthy donors. The study ran its PCR with 60 Vbeta and 13 Jbeta primers. Sequencing was performed with immunoSEQ multiplex PCR; in TCRdb, only in-frame clones are kept and a portion is missing. The repertoire holds under 130,000 clones, around 80% seen once, with 3% to 3.5% in the top ten. The sequencing input was PBMCs. All receptors come from a woman in her thirties or forties in good health and CMV-seronegative.

This chain uses TRBV19 with TRBJ2-1, with 11 bases that match TRBD1. The CDR3 is made up of 15 amino acids. V trimming: 5 bases; J trimming: 5 bases; junction bases outside the gene matches: 5. Germline lookup yields CDR1 LNHDA and CDR2 SQIVND (reference sequence). The CDR3 DNA is TGTGCCAGTAGTGCAAGGGACAGGGGGGACAATGAGCAGTTCTTC. It codes for CASSARDRGDNEQFF.

In DNA, the CDR3 is TGTGCCGCCAGCGACAGGGGCGCTAACTATGGCTACACCTTC. It translates to CAASDRGANYGYTF. This sequence joins TRBV6-6 and TRBJ1-2, with 8 nucleotides matching TRBD1. Looked up from germline, CDR1 is MNHNY and CDR2 is SVGAGI (reference sequence). The CDR3 consists of 14 residues. V dropped 11 bases and J dropped 0; count of bases not matched to a gene: 8.

V gene TRBV28 combines with J gene TRBJ2-1, with D maybe TRBD1 (5 bases). Trimming took off 8 bases at V and 15 bases at J, with 23 bases between the two ends. The CDR3 runs to 13 residues. Germline CDR1 reads MDHEN; CDR2 reads SYDVKM. Written as DNA, the CDR3 is TGTGCCAGCTATGGGGCCGCATCCCAAAGTCTGTTCTTC. Its translation is CASYGAASQSLFF.

The chain carries TRBV7-2 and TRBJ2-1, with 9 bases identical to TRBD2. CDR1 and CDR2 from the germline V gene are SGHTA and FQGNSA. The CDR3 sequence is 15 residues long. J gave up 2 bases and V 4 bases, and 3 bases lay outside the gene matches. This CDR3 reads CASSSSGVTYNEQFF. The CDR3 nucleotides read TGTGCCAGCAGCTCTAGCGGGGTCACCTACAATGAGCAGTTCTTC.

This clone was recorded only once. This chain links TRBV4-3 with TRBJ2-1, with D possibly being TRBD1 (5 bases). The V end lost 1 base, the J end lost 4 bases, and 8 bases lay between the germline ends. The germline V gene has CDR1 LGHNA and CDR2 YSLEER. The CDR3 totals 14 residues. The CDR3 is CASSQGQSYNEQFF. The CDR3 bases are TGCGCCAGCAGCCAAGGACAGTCTTACAATGAGCAGTTCTTC.

This clone was found once. The chain's CDR3 is CASRTLAGTTDTQYF. The CDR3 nucleotides are TGTGCCAGCAGAACGCTGGCGGGAACCACAGATACGCAGTATTTT. This rearrangement joins TRBV6-9 to TRBJ2-3; TRBD2 might be the D (6 bases). This CDR3 has 15 residues. Germline V gene sequence: CDR1 MNHGY, CDR2 SVAAGI. V was pared by 6 bases and J by 2 bases, with 15 bases between.

The chain has TRBV19 and TRBJ1-4; 7 bases are shared with TRBD1. J lost 6 bases, V lost 7 bases, and 11 bases had no gene match. Germline V gene lookup returns CDR1 LNHDA and CDR2 SQIVND (reference sequence). There are 15 residues in the CDR3. The CDR3: CASKGYTGDDEKLFF. In nucleotides, the CDR3 is TGTGCCAGTAAGGGTTACACAGGGGACGATGAAAAACTGTTTTTT.

This clone was recorded only once. The chain is built from TRBV11-2 and TRBJ2-5, with 8 bases fitting TRBD2. The last part of the DNA fits TRBJ2-7 better; the J call may be wrong. The CDR3 is made up of 15 amino acids. Germline CDR1 is SGHAT and CDR2 is FQNNGV. The CDR3 region has the DNA TGTGCCAGCAGTTTTACTAGCGGCGTCCGGGGCGAGCAGTACTTC. Translation gives CASSFTSGVRGEQYF.

This chain connects TRBV10-3 to TRBJ1-1, with 7 bases identical to TRBD1. Trimming cost V 6 bases and J 1 base; bases outside gene matches: 8. This CDR3 contains 15 residues. Germline CDR1 is ENHRY and CDR2 is SYGVKD. The CDR3 region is CAIRPDTGANTEAFF. CDR3 DNA: TGTGCCATCAGACCCGACACAGGGGCGAACACTGAAGCTTTCTTT.

The chain couples TRBV5-4 to TRBJ2-5, with 9 positions matching TRBD1. Per the germline V gene, CDR1 is SGHNT and CDR2 is YYREEE (reference sequence). The CDR3 loop spans 13 amino acids. V lost 3 bases and J lost 3; bases outside the gene matches: 0. The CDR3 reads CASSWTGEETQYF. Here the CDR3 DNA reads TGTGCCAGCAGCTGGACAGGGGAAGAGACCCAGTACTTC.

The CDR3 nucleotides are TGTGCCAGCAGTTACTCCCAGACGAACACCGGGGAGCTGTTTTTT. Translated, it gives CASSYSQTNTGELFF. V gene TRBV6-5 combines with J gene TRBJ2-2, with D unclear. The CDR3 has 15 residues. Germline V gene data show CDR1 as MNHEY and CDR2 as SVGAGI. Trimming removed 0 bases from V and 0 bases from J, with 5 bases in between.

This clone was found a few times. The junction does not match germline at one end; this may be a read error. The chain combines TRBV7-9 with TRBJ2-2; 12 bases map to TRBD1. Germline lookup yields CDR1 SEHNR and CDR2 FQNEAQ (reference sequence). The length of the CDR3 is 17 residues. The DNA for the CDR3 is TGTTCCAGCAGCTCGACCGGGACAGGGGGCCGGACCGGGGAGCTGTTTTTT. Amino acids: CSSSSTGTGGRTGELFF. Full variable domain (remainder filled in from reference TRBV7-9 and TRBJ2-2): DTGVSQNPRHKITKRGQNVTFRCDPISEHNRLYWYRQTLGQGPEFLTYFQNEAQLEKSRLLSDRFSAERPKGSFSTLEIQRTEQGDSAMYLCSSSSTGTGGRTGELFFGEGSRLTVL.

This clone was counted between two and nine times. This chain joins TRBV21-1 and TRBJ1-3; the table assigns TRBD1, which was not confirmed against the DNA. TRBV21-1 is classified as a pseudogene. The CDR3 length is 17 residues. The DNA of the CDR3 is TGTGCCAGCAACCAAACCATAACAGGGATCGGGGGAAACACCATATATTTT. It translates to CASNQTITGIGGNTIYF.

The chain joins TRBV30 to TRBJ1-4, with TRBD1 as a possible D gene (5 bases). Trimming took off 2 bases at V and 7 bases at J, with 17 bases between the two ends. The CDR3 has 15 amino acids. The V gene's germline CDR1 is GTSNPN and CDR2 SVGIG (reference sequence). CDR3 sequence: CAWSPKGGGREKLFF. The DNA of the CDR3 is TGTGCCTGGAGTCCTAAGGGCGGGGGACGTGAAAAACTGTTTTTT. The entire variable domain, with the rest obtained from reference TRBV30 and TRBJ1-4, is as follows: SQTIHQWPATLVQPVGSPLSLECTVEGTSNPNLYWYRQAAGRGLQLLFYSVGIGQISSEVPQNLSASRPQDRQFILSSKKLLLSDSGFYLCAWSPKGGGREKLFFGSGTQLSVL.

The V call is TRBV6-1, the J call TRBJ2-1, with TRBD1 as a possible D gene (6 bases). Germline V CDR1 and CDR2: MNHNS, SASEGT. V lost 1 base to trimming and J lost 4 bases, with 8 bases between them. There are 14 residues in the CDR3. CDR3 residues: CASSEGGQYNEQFF. The CDR3 nucleotides read TGTGCCAGCAGTGAAGGGGGACAATACAATGAGCAGTTCTTC.

The rearrangement uses TRBV4-3 and TRBJ2-2; 9 positions match TRBD2. V was pared by 2 bases and J by 3 bases, with 10 bases of the junction left unmatched. CDR1 and CDR2 (germline): LGHNA, YSLEER. The CDR3 extends over 18 amino acids. CDR3 bases: TGCGCCAGCAGCCAAATAGGAGCTAGCGGGATTTACACCGGGGAGCTGTTTTTT. Amino acids: CASSQIGASGIYTGELFF.

This clone has a handful of counts. The chain has TRBV5-5 and TRBJ2-1; 10 bases align to TRBD2. Germline values: CDR1 SGHKS, CDR2 YYEKEE (reference sequence). CDR3 length: 16 amino acids. V was pared by 0 bases and J by 7 bases, with 7 bases of the junction left unmatched. Written as DNA, the CDR3 is TGTGCCAGCAGCTTGGTTGGTAGCGGGAGGATTAATGAGCAGTTCTTC. Its translation: CASSLVGSGRINEQFF.

J is TRBJ2-3 and V is TRBV18; D is ambiguous. Germline V lookup: CDR1 KGHSH, CDR2 LQKENI. The CDR3 has 13 amino acids. V was cut by 1 base and J by 3 bases, with 5 bases left in between. In DNA, the CDR3 is TGTGCCAGCTCACCACTTCCGACAGATACGCAGTATTTT. Its protein is CASSPLPTDTQYF.

The chain uses TRBV30 and TRBJ1-5; 10 nucleotides line up with TRBD1. The CDR3 sequence is 14 residues long. V gave up 5 bases and J gave up 7 bases; unmatched junction bases: 8. Germline assignment: CDR1 GTSNPN and CDR2 SVGIG (reference sequence). The CDR3: CAWGPGTGAQPQHF. CDR3 sequence (DNA): TGTGCCTGGGGGCCCGGGACAGGGGCACAGCCCCAGCATTTT.

This clone was recorded a few times. The chain is built from TRBV13 and TRBJ2-6, with 10 bases identical to TRBD2. The CDR3 runs 19 residues. CDR1 and CDR2 from the germline V gene are PRHDT and FYEKMQ (reference sequence). The V segment lost 4 bases and the J segment 0 bases; nucleotides outside the gene matches: 9. CDR3 DNA: TGTGCCAGCAGCTACCTAAGACTAGCGGGCCTCTCTGGGGCCAACGTCCTGACTTTC. This gives the protein CASSYLRLAGLSGANVLTF.

This clone has only a few counts. CDR3 amino acids: CASSSLKTQGGEVAFF. CDR3 bases: TGTGCCAGCAGCTCGCTCAAAACTCAGGGAGGAGAGGTTGCTTTCTTT. The V and J genes are TRBV7-9 and TRBJ1-1; tentative D call: TRBD1 (5 bases). Germline CDR1 SEHNR, CDR2 FQNEAQ (reference sequence). The CDR3 consists of 16 residues. The V gene lost 4 bases and the J gene lost 11 bases, with 26 bases spanning the gap.

The V and J genes are TRBV5-6 and TRBJ1-2, with D perhaps matching TRBD1 (6 bases). The V gene's germline CDR1 is SGHDT and CDR2 YYEEEE. The V and J ends lost 2 bases and 4 bases respectively, with 21 bases between them. This CDR3 is built from 17 residues. The CDR3 DNA sequence: TGTGCCAGCAGCTTCGGAGGACAGAGGGCCGCGGTCTATGGCTACACCTTC. This gives the protein CASSFGGQRAAVYGYTF.

The chain uses TRBV7-9 and TRBJ1-6; 10 positions agree with TRBD1. Germline CDR1 and CDR2: SEHNR and FQNEAQ (reference sequence). CDR3 size: 17 residues. The trim removed 5 bases at V and 4 bases at J, leaving 8 bases unmatched. The CDR3 protein is CASSEPTGGGYNSPLHF. CDR3 in DNA: TGTGCCAGCAGCGAACCGACAGGGGGCGGATATAATTCACCCCTCCACTTT.

The CDR3 loop is CASSVGGQGNTEAFF. CDR3 coding DNA: TGTGCCAGCAGCGTAGGGGGTCAGGGAAACACTGAAGCTTTCTTT. This rearrangement joins TRBV9 to TRBJ1-1, with a tentative D call TRBD1 (5 bases). This CDR3 has 15 residues. Between the trimmed V and J ends, which lost 0 bases and 2 bases, there was a span of 11 bases. Germline CDR1 is SGDLS and CDR2 is YYNGEE.

J is TRBJ1-2 and V is TRBV5-1, with 7 bases matching TRBD1. The CDR3 sequence is 14 residues long. Germline CDR1 is SGHRS and CDR2 is YFSETQ. Trimming cost V 6 bases and J 4 bases; bases outside gene matches: 9. In DNA form, the CDR3 reads TGCGCCAGCAACCCGACAGGGACGGCCTATGGCTACACCTTC. This encodes CASNPTGTAYGYTF.

Details on this clone: Other DNA variants within this sample encode the same CDR3. The chain has TRBV28 and TRBJ1-3; D is undetermined. CDR3 size: 12 residues. Germline V gene sequence: CDR1 MDHEN, CDR2 SYDVKM. V dropped 6 bases and J dropped 4 bases, with 7 bases sitting between them. For the CDR3, the DNA is TGTGCCAGCAGCCTTAAAGGAAACACCATATATTTT. As protein: CASSLKGNTIYF.

The chain employs TRBV6-6 and TRBJ1-2; 7 positions match TRBD1. Unmatched junction bases numbered 6, after V lost 5 bases and J lost 0 bases. Germline V gene data show CDR1 as MNHNY and CDR2 as SVGAGI (reference sequence). The CDR3 sequence is 15 residues long. The DNA of the CDR3 is TGTGCCAGCAGTCGGGACAGCTCATCTAACTATGGCTACACCTTC. Its translation is CASSRDSSSNYGYTF.